These T cell receptor beta chains were read from a single sample in a study of monozygotic twins with inflammatory bowel disease. From the 5' RACE reads, TCRdb lists one entry per CDR3 protein and no DNA. Its clone listing holds 150,000 or so distinct CDR3 sequences. The specimen sequenced was blood. These receptors all come from a human donor with ulcerative colitis or Crohn's disease, or a healthy co-twin of an affected twin (not recorded which). Both conserved end residues are part of each CDR3.

CDR3,J,V
CASSYPDNEAFF,TRBJ1-1,TRBV6-2/TRBV6-3
CASRTAGSGANVLTF,TRBJ2-6,TRBV28
CASSYGRADTQYF,TRBJ2-3,TRBV5-1
CASSQGREKLFF,TRBJ1-4,TRBV5-8
CASSEGINTGELFF,TRBJ2-2,TRBV18
CASSSGEEGATEAFF,TRBJ1-1,TRBV27
CASSPGQGNNSPLHF,TRBJ1-6,TRBV5-4
CSATATGNEKLFF,TRBJ1-4,TRBV20-1
CASSFRAMGLPYEQYF,TRBJ2-7,TRBV19
CSAKGDGTDFYGYTF,TRBJ1-2,TRBV20-1
CSVGLAGAGEQYF,TRBJ2-7,TRBV29-1
CSVEGGFGQPQHF,TRBJ1-5,TRBV29-1
CASSQDMGGEVRSYNEQFF,TRBJ2-1,TRBV4-1
CASSLVSWGEKLFF,TRBJ1-4,TRBV5-1
CASSVNPEGQENYGYTF,TRBJ1-2,TRBV9
CSAPAGYTEAFF,TRBJ1-1,TRBV20-1
CASRNSRDRHSPLHF,TRBJ1-6,TRBV2
CASSRLQGTQYF,TRBJ2-5,TRBV27
CASRESGHNEQFF,TRBJ2-1,TRBV6-1
CASSLVAGMFGYTF,TRBJ1-2,TRBV28
CASSWPTGLYGYTF,TRBJ1-2,TRBV28
CAIRDRGLNTEAFF,TRBJ1-1,TRBV10-3
CASSWRASGNRGETQYF,TRBJ2-5,TRBV5-6
CASSQEGLAGGLTDTQYF,TRBJ2-3,TRBV4-2
CASSPSQGAMNTEAFF,TRBJ1-1,TRBV6-2/TRBV6-3
CSAEVRGGIENIQYF,TRBJ2-4,TRBV20-1
CASGTINEQFF,TRBJ2-1,TRBV28
CASSFGRDYNEQFF,TRBJ2-1,TRBV5-1
CASSSYRPDTGELFF,TRBJ2-2,TRBV7-2
CASSQDHGYEQYF,TRBJ2-7,TRBV14
CASSRHRDRVSTDTQYF,TRBJ2-3,TRBV3-1
CATSDLFGPRETQYF,TRBJ2-5,TRBV24-1
CASSLTGTGNQPQHF,TRBJ1-5,TRBV3-1
CSVGGRLNTEAFF,TRBJ1-1,TRBV29-1
CASSWGLGVEEQYF,TRBJ2-7,TRBV5-5
CASSLGRDRGQPQHF,TRBJ1-5,TRBV7-8
CASSSTGSGANVLTF,TRBJ2-6,TRBV28
CASSPPVGRGYGYTF,TRBJ1-2,TRBV18
CASNTGISTDTQYF,TRBJ2-3,TRBV5-8
CASSPPASAQYF,TRBJ2-3,TRBV18
CASSLSRSGDEQFF,TRBJ2-1,TRBV5-1
CASSEELTTSYEQYF,TRBJ2-7,TRBV2
CSVLSGNTDTQYF,TRBJ2-3,TRBV29-1
CATRDGGNTIYF,TRBJ1-3,TRBV6-1
CASSYTTSNEQFF,TRBJ2-1,TRBV28
CASSLVAGGMETQYF,TRBJ2-5,TRBV7-2
CASSQDPRASSYEQYF,TRBJ2-7,TRBV4-3
CAWNRGGFTEAFF,TRBJ1-1,TRBV30
CASSGVTGSYEQYF,TRBJ2-7,TRBV5-1
CASSTQGALLYNEQFF,TRBJ2-1,TRBV21-1
CASTPSPGDSYEQYF,TRBJ2-7,TRBV28
CASSSGGGAYEQYF,TRBJ2-7,TRBV7-3
CASSLFDEKLFF,TRBJ1-4,TRBV28
CASSLPGQEQFF,TRBJ2-1,TRBV5-1
CASSLEDKTGELFF,TRBJ2-2,TRBV7-9